This TCR beta chain is drawn from a study of patients and donors after allogeneic stem cell transplantation. TCRdb redid the calling of the RT-PCR reads with MiXCR, one entry per CDR3 protein. The repertoire holds under 95,000 distinct CDR3 sequences, with 4.5% to 5% as singletons. This clonotype was found many times. Germline lookup yields CDR1 SGHRS and CDR2 YFSETQ. The length of the CDR3 is 15 residues. The V gene lost 0 bases and the J gene lost 0 bases, with 7 bases spanning the gap. The chain recombines TRBV5-1 with TRBJ2-4; D is unclear. Sequencing used blood, either unsorted or a sorted T cell fraction (not recorded which). The clonotype was recovered from a human donor who was either an allogeneic HSCT recipient or a stem cell or donor lymphocyte infusion donor (not recorded which). It is not recorded whose cells these are; they may come from a transplant donor. CDR3 sequence reads: CASSLEMRAKNIQYF. In DNA form, the CDR3 reads TGCGCCAGCAGCTTGGAGATGAGAGCCAAAAACATTCAGTACTTC. The full variable domain, with the rest looked up from reference TRBV5-1 and TRBJ2-4, is KAGVTQTPRYLIKTRGQQVTLSCSPISGHRSVSWYQQTPGQGLQFLFEYFSETQRNKGNFPGRFSGRQFSNSRSEMNVSTLELGDSALYLCASSLEMRAKNIQYFGAGTRLSVL.